Given below is one TCR beta chain in context. This record belongs to a study of T cell changes during pregnancy in multiple sclerosis. CDR3 length: 14 residues. Trimming removed 5 bases from V and 2 bases from J; junction bases left unmatched: 5. From germline, CDR1 is GTSNPN and CDR2 SVGIG (reference sequence). Clones were read by immunoSEQ multiplex PCR, and TCRdb kept only the in-frame ones, dropping some. The table lists 65,000 to 80,000 clones, about 92% of them singletons. This sequence joins TRBV30 and TRBJ1-2; 10 bases align to TRBD1. The source of this sequence is a female donor with multiple sclerosis, enrolled in a pregnancy study. This material consisted of peripheral blood, taken in the second trimester of pregnancy. This CDR3 is CAWADRGPNYGYTF. In DNA form, the CDR3 reads TGTGCCTGGGCTGACAGGGGGCCGAACTATGGCTACACCTTC.